The 15 T cell receptor beta chains below were found in one sample sequenced in a study of blood T cell repertoires in COVID-19. Some clones are missing from TCRdb's copy, which holds only in-frame ones; the method was immunoSEQ multiplex PCR. The table shows hundreds of thousands of clones, with under 90% occurring only once. Sequencing was carried out using peripheral blood. All receptors come from a man younger than 45 with active or convalescent COVID-19.

The chain carries TRBV4-2 and TRBJ2-7; a possible D gene is TRBD1 (6 bases). Trimming removed 2 bases at V and 3 bases at J, with 8 bases between. Germline V gene sequence: CDR1 LGHNA, CDR2 YNFKEQ. The CDR3 sequence is 13 residues long. This CDR3 reads CASSQQDSYEQYF. As DNA, the CDR3 is TGTGCCAGCAGCCAACAGGACAGCTACGAGCAGTACTTC.

This clone occurred a few times. The chain joins TRBV12-3 or TRBV12-4 to TRBJ1-1; D remains unclear. The ends were cut back, 5 bases at V and 10 bases at J, with 11 bases in the middle. The length of the CDR3 is 11 residues. The CDR3 is CASSLEVVAFF. CDR3 nucleotide sequence: TGTGCCAGCAGTCTCGAGGTGGTAGCTTTCTTT.

This chain joins TRBV28 and TRBJ1-3; TRBD1 might be the D (6 bases). The germline V gene encodes CDR1 MDHEN and CDR2 SYDVKM. The germline V and J ends were trimmed by 4 bases and 2 bases, with 9 bases remaining between them. The CDR3 runs 14 residues. CDR3 amino acids: CASSSWTAGNTIYF. As DNA, the CDR3 is TGTGCCAGCAGTTCTTGGACAGCTGGAAACACCATATATTTT.

The chain joins TRBV29-1 to TRBJ1-3; 9 nucleotides line up with TRBD1. Trimming cost V 6 bases and J 3 bases; bases outside gene matches: 6. Germline V gene lookup returns CDR1 SQVTM and CDR2 ANQGSEA. The CDR3 spans 14 residues. The CDR3 spells CSVEQGAVGNTIYF. For the CDR3, the DNA is TGCAGCGTGGAACAGGGGGCAGTTGGAAACACCATATATTTT.

This chain uses TRBV11-3 with TRBJ2-5, with TRBD1 matching 8 bases. Trimming at V came to 5 bases and at J to 4 bases, leaving 6 bases not matched to a gene. The germline V gene encodes CDR1 SGHNT and CDR2 YENEEA. The CDR3 is 14 amino acids. CDR3 sequence: CASSPHTGGETQYF. CDR3 DNA sequence: TGTGCCAGCAGCCCTCACACAGGGGGAGAGACCCAGTACTTC. Full variable domain (remainder filled in from reference TRBV11-3 and TRBJ2-5): EAGVVQSPRYKIIEKKQPVAFWCNPISGHNTLYWYLQNLGQGPELLIRYENEEAVDDSQLPKDRFSAERLKGVDSTLKIQPAELGDSAVYLCASSPHTGGETQYFGPGTRLLVL.

J is TRBJ2-6 and V is TRBV19; D possibly corresponds to TRBD1 (6 bases). This CDR3 has 16 residues. The V gene lost 7 bases and the J gene lost 0 bases, with 13 bases spanning the gap. Germline CDR1 LNHDA, CDR2 SQIVND (reference sequence). CDR3 region: CASTTGGYSGANVLTF. CDR3 sequence (DNA): TGTGCCAGTACTACTGGGGGCTACTCTGGGGCCAACGTCCTGACTTTC.

This clone was observed a single time. This chain links TRBV7-9 with TRBJ2-3; 7 bases are a match to TRBD2. The germline CDR1 and CDR2 sequences are SEHNR and FQNEAQ (reference sequence). The CDR3 runs 16 residues. V lost 5 bases, J lost 0 bases, and 8 bases stayed unmatched. Here the CDR3 reads CASSPRAGSSTDTQYF. The CDR3 DNA is TGTGCCAGCAGCCCCCGAGCGGGGTCTAGCACAGATACGCAGTATTTT.

This clone was seen more than once but under ten times. The V and J genes are TRBV28 and TRBJ2-7, with a weak D call TRBD2 (5 bases). The V gene's germline CDR1 is MDHEN and CDR2 SYDVKM. The CDR3 consists of 12 residues. Deletions cut 5 bases from V and 6 bases from J, with 11 bases between. CDR3 bases: TGTGCCAGCAGTCCCTTTAGCGCCGAGCAGTACTTC. Encoded protein: CASSPFSAEQYF.

This clone was counted a few times. The chain is built from TRBV30 and TRBJ2-2; a weak D match, TRBD1 (6 bases). The CDR3 consists of 13 residues. In germline, CDR1 is GTSNPN, CDR2 SVGIG (reference sequence). V dropped 1 base and J dropped 6 bases, with 9 bases sitting between them. DNA of the CDR3: TGTGCCTGGAGTGCCCACAGGGCCGGGGAGCTGTTTTTT. Its translation: CAWSAHRAGELFF.

The chain carries TRBV5-1 and TRBJ2-2; no definite D call. The V gene's germline CDR1 is SGHRS and CDR2 YFSETQ. The CDR3 runs 13 residues. Trimming cost V 1 base and J 6 bases, with 7 bases left between them. The CDR3 here is CASSLSGPGELFF. CDR3 nucleotides: TGCGCCAGCAGCTTGTCAGGCCCCGGGGAGCTGTTTTTT.

This clone was recorded many times. The chain links TRBV4-2 to TRBJ2-7, with 8 bases fitting TRBD1. Losses at the gene ends were 6 bases for V and 7 bases for J; bases not matched to a gene: 23. The CDR3 contains 18 residues. From germline, CDR1 is LGHNA and CDR2 YNFKEQ. As DNA, the CDR3 is TGTGCCAGCAGTCATGCGATGGACAGGGCAGGTTTATCGGGGGAGCAGTACTTC. This encodes CASSHAMDRAGLSGEQYF.

The genes are TRBV20-1 and TRBJ2-5; the D is unclear. This CDR3 is built from 11 residues. Germline CDR1 reads DFQATT; CDR2 reads SNEGSKA (reference sequence). Between the trimmed V and J ends, which lost 4 bases and 5 bases, there was a span of 8 bases. The CDR3 reads CSATAAETQYF. The DNA for the CDR3 is TGCAGTGCTACCGCGGCGGAGACCCAGTACTTC.

The CDR3 reads CASSPWDSEAFF. The DNA for the CDR3 is TGTGCCAGCAGTCCCTGGGACAGTGAAGCTTTCTTT. The V gene is TRBV6-5, the J gene TRBJ1-1; 7 bases fit TRBD1. With 5 bases clipped from V and 7 bases from J, the junction kept 4 bases outside the gene matches. This CDR3 comprises 12 residues. In germline, CDR1 is MNHEY, CDR2 SVGAGI.

Written as DNA, the CDR3 is TGTGCCAGCAGTGAGACAGGGGGAGGCGGCTACACCTTC. Encoded protein: CASSETGGGGYTF. The chain couples TRBV25-1 to TRBJ1-2; the match to TRBD1 covers 9 bases. Unmatched junction bases numbered 4, after V lost 3 bases and J lost 8 bases. There are 13 residues in the CDR3. In germline, CDR1 is MGHDK, CDR2 SYGVNS.

The chain has TRBV28 and TRBJ2-7, with 16 positions matching TRBD2. After removal of 6 bases from V and 4 bases from J, the junction contained 3 bases not matched to a gene. The CDR3 totals 15 residues. Germline V CDR1 and CDR2: MDHEN, SYDVKM. The CDR3 sequence is CASRPGLAGGYEQYF. The CDR3 nucleotides read TGTGCCAGCAGACCGGGACTAGCGGGGGGGTACGAGCAGTACTTC.